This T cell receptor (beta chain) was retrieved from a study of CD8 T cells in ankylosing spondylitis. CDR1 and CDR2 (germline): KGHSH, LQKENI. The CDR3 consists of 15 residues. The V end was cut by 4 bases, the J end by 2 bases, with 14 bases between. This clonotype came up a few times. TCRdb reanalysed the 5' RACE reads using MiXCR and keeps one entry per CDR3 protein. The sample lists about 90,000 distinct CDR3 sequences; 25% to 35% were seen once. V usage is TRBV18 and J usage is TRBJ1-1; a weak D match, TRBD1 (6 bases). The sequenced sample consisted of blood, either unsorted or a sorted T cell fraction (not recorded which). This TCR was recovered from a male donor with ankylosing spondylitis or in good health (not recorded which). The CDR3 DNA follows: TGTGCCAGCTCACGTGGGGGGGCGAGAAACACTGAAGCTTTCTTT. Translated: CASSRGGARNTEAFF.